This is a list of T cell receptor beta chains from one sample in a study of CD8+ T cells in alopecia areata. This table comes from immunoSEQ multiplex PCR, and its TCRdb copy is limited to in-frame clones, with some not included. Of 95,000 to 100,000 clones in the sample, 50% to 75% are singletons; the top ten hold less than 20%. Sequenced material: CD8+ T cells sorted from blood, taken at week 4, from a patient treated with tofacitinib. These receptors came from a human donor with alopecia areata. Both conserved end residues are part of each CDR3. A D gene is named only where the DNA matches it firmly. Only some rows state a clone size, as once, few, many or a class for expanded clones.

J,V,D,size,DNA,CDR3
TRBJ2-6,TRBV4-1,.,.,TGCGCCAGCAGCCAAACCGGGACATTCACTGGGGCCAACGTCCTGACTTTC,CASSQTGTFTGANVLTF
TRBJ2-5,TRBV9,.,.,TGTGCCAGCAGCAGAGCCGGGGGACTTCAAGAGACCCAGTACTTC,CASSRAGGLQETQYF
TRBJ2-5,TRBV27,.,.,TGTGCCAGCAGTACGACCCTGGGAGAGACCCAGTACTTC,CASSTTLGETQYF
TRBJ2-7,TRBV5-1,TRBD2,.,TGCGCCAGCAGCTCTAGCGGACCCTACGAGCAGTACTTC,CASSSSGPYEQYF
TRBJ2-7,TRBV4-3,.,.,TGCGCCAGCAGCCAGGGGGACGGACCCTACGAGCAGTACTTC,CASSQGDGPYEQYF
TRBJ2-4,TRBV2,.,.,TGTGCCAGCAGTGAAGCGTGGGCAGGGCTAGCCAAAAACATTCAGTACTTC,CASSEAWAGLAKNIQYF
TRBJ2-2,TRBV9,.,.,TGTGCCAGCAGCGATGAGGCAGGGACCGGGGAGCTGTTTTTT,CASSDEAGTGELFF
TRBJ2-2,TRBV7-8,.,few,TGTGCCAGCAGCCCCCGGGGGACAGCGAACACCGGGGAGCTGTTTTTT,CASSPRGTANTGELFF
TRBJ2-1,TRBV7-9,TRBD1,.,TGTGCCAGCAGCTCAATCCGGGACAGGGGCTACAATGAGCAGTTCTTC,CASSSIRDRGYNEQFF
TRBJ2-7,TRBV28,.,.,TGTGCCAGCAGTTCGGGGGACAGCTACGAGCAGTACTTC,CASSSGDSYEQYF
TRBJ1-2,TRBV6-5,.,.,TGTGCCAGCAGTTACAGAGGGTCCAACGGCTACACCTTC,CASSYRGSNGYTF
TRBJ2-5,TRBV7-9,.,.,TGTGCCAGCGGGGGCAGTATGGAGACCCAGTACTTC,CASGGSMETQYF
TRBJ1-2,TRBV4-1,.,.,TGCGCCAGCAGCCAAGTTGGGGGGCGTGACTATGGCTACACCTTC,CASSQVGGRDYGYTF
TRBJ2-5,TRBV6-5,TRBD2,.,TGTGCCAGCAGTTACCGGCCCGGGGAGGGAGAGACCCAGTACTTC,CASSYRPGEGETQYF
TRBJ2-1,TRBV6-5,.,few,TGTGCCAGCAGTTACTCAGACTACCAACCAGACAATGAGCAGTTCTTC,CASSYSDYQPDNEQFF
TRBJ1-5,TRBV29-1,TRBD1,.,TGCAGCGTTGCTGAAACAGGGGCCACTAGCAATCAGCCCCAGCATTTT,CSVAETGATSNQPQHF
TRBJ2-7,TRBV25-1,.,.,TGTGCCAGCAACTGTACGACGGCAATGTCAGCCTACGAGCAGTACTTC,CASNCTTAMSAYEQYF
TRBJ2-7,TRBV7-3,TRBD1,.,TGTGCCAGCAGCCAAAAGAGGGGACAGGATACCTACGAGCAGTACTTC,CASSQKRGQDTYEQYF
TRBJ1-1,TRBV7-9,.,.,TGTGCCAGCATCCAGGGCGGGGGGCTCACTGAAGCTTTCTTT,CASIQGGGLTEAFF
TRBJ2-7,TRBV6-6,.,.,TGTGCCAGCAGTTACAGCCAGCACTACGAGCAGTACTTC,CASSYSQHYEQYF
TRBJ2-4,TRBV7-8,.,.,TGTGCCAGCAGCGAACCCTTGGAAGGAGCCAAAAACATTCAGTACTTC,CASSEPLEGAKNIQYF
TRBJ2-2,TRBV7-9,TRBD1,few,TGTGCCAGCAGCCAGGGGGTGATGAACACCGGGGAGCTGTTTTTT,CASSQGVMNTGELFF
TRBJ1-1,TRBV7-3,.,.,TGTGCCAGCAGCCTCGACCCACTGAACACTGAAGCTTTCTTT,CASSLDPLNTEAFF
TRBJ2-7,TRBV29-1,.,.,TGCAGCGTTGAGTCGGAACTCACCTACGAGCAGTACTTC,CSVESELTYEQYF
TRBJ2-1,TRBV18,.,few,TGTGCCAGCTCCTCCCCGGCTAGCTCCTACAATGAGCAGTTCTTC,CASSSPASSYNEQFF
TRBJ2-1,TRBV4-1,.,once,TGCGCCAGCAGCCAGGACAATGAGCAGTTCTTC,CASSQDNEQFF
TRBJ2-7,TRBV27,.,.,TGTGCCAGCAGTTTCTCGGCCAGGACGGACGAGCAGTACTTC,CASSFSARTDEQYF